Detailed here is one T cell receptor (beta chain). The sample belongs to a study of human T cells and chemical hapten exposure. Germline V gene lookup returns CDR1 DFQATT and CDR2 SNEGSKA (reference sequence). The CDR3 consists of 12 residues. The ends were cut back, 5 bases at V and 2 bases at J, with 9 bases in the middle. TCRdb redid the calling of the RACE reads with MiXCR, one entry per CDR3 protein. The data hold under 55,000 distinct CDR3 sequences, with roughly 9.5% observed a single time. Time point indicated: patch test 3, about 24 weeks after DPC sensitization. Treatment: therapeutic diphenylcyclopropenone sensitization with weekly scalp DPC.

Sequences were derived from whole blood, sampled in connection with sensitization to the hapten diphenylcyclopropenone (DPC). The sequence was collected from a woman aged 40 to 50 with alopecia areata. Some clones in this sample may be carry-over from other donors' samples. The chain couples TRBV20-1 to TRBJ2-5; no firm D call. In DNA form, the CDR3 reads TGCAGTGCTTATCAGGAGCAAGAGACCCAGTACTTC. Protein product: CSAYQEQETQYF.